A selection of T cell receptor beta chains follows, all from one sample in a study of blood T cell repertoires in COVID-19. The method was immunoSEQ multiplex PCR; TCRdb's version includes in-frame clones alone and lacks a portion of them. This sample yields tens of thousands of clones, of which approximately 91% are seen a single time; 20% to 30% belongs to the top ten. Material for sequencing was peripheral blood. These TCRs come from a woman over 75 with active or convalescent COVID-19. Both conserved end residues are part of each CDR3. A D gene is named only where the DNA matches it firmly. The size field is filled for only some rows; it gives once, few, many or a size class.

CASSPSGGTYNEQFF,TGTGCCAGCAGCCCAAGCGGGGGGACTTACAATGAGCAGTTCTTC,once,TRBD2,TRBJ2-1,TRBV11-2
CASSQVDRGWTEAFF,TGCGCCAGCAGCCAAGTGGACAGGGGGTGGACTGAAGCTTTCTTT,-,TRBD1,TRBJ1-1,TRBV4-1
CTSSQARDRDRNSGNTIYF,TGCACCAGCAGCCAAGCCCGCGACAGGGACCGTAACTCTGGAAACACCATATATTTT,-,-,TRBJ1-3,TRBV1
CAIRKGTGGWGETQYF,TGTGCCATCAGGAAGGGTACCGGGGGGTGGGGAGAGACCCAGTACTTC,-,TRBD2,TRBJ2-5,TRBV10-3
CASSPSGEYGYTF,TGTGCCAGCTCACCTTCAGGGGAATATGGCTACACCTTC,-,-,TRBJ1-2,TRBV18
CATRSSGGTEAFF,TGTGCCACCAGGTCGAGCGGGGGCACTGAAGCTTTCTTT,-,-,TRBJ1-1,TRBV24-1
CASSLIRQGNHEQYF,TGTGCCAGCAGTTTAATTCGGCAGGGGAACCACGAGCAGTACTTC,-,-,TRBJ2-7,TRBV27
CASSRTERGTEAFF,TGTGCCAGCAGCCGGACAGAACGAGGGACTGAAGCTTTCTTT,-,-,TRBJ1-1,TRBV3-1/TRBV3-2
CASSISGRGVEETQYF,TGTGCCAGTAGTATATCGGGGCGGGGAGTCGAAGAGACCCAGTACTTC,-,-,TRBJ2-5,TRBV19
CASSLSGARGYTF,TGTGCCAGCAGTTTATCGGGGGCGAGGGGCTACACCTTC,-,-,TRBJ1-2,TRBV27
CASSLDGGSYNEQFF,TGCGCCAGCAGCTTGGACGGGGGCTCCTACAATGAGCAGTTCTTC,-,-,TRBJ2-1,TRBV5-1
CACNGAGTWNGYTF,TGTGCCTGCAATGGAGCCGGGACATGGAATGGCTACACCTTC,-,-,TRBJ1-2,TRBV30
CASSRRDRLLSYQPQHF,TGTGCCAGCAGTCGCCGGGACAGATTACTATCCTATCAGCCCCAGCATTTT,few,TRBD1,TRBJ1-5,TRBV6-2/TRBV6-3
CASSEAGGQGYGYTF,TGTGCCAGCAGTGAAGCTGGAGGGCAGGGCTATGGCTACACCTTC,-,-,TRBJ1-2,TRBV6-1
CASSAGGGRQETQYF,TGTGCCAGCAGTGCGGGCGGGGGCCGCCAAGAGACCCAGTACTTC,-,-,TRBJ2-5,TRBV9
CASSPPRGRASNTDTQYF,TGTGCCAGCTCACCACCTCGCGGGAGGGCCTCGAACACAGATACGCAGTATTTT,-,TRBD2,TRBJ2-3,TRBV18
CASSWQGTGELFF,TGTGCCAGCAGTTGGCAGGGGACCGGGGAGCTGTTTTTT,-,-,TRBJ2-2,TRBV28
CASSRFRQGNNEQFF,TGTGCCAGCAGTCGGTTTCGACAGGGGAACAATGAGCAGTTCTTC,-,TRBD1,TRBJ2-1,TRBV6-5
CATSRDPRDRDGSSYEQYF,TGTGCCACCAGCAGAGATCCCCGGGACAGGGATGGGAGCTCCTACGAGCAGTACTTC,-,TRBD1,TRBJ2-7,TRBV15
CASSLTGDRLNTGELFF,TGTGCCAGCAGCTTAACGGGGGACAGACTGAACACCGGGGAGCTGTTTTTT,-,-,TRBJ2-2,TRBV5-4
CASSPPGLAGGLGEQYF,TGTGCCAGCTCACCACCGGGACTAGCGGGGGGGCTCGGCGAGCAGTACTTC,once,TRBD2,TRBJ2-7,TRBV18
CASSLAEGIHGETQYF,TGCGCCAGCAGCTTGGCCGAGGGAATCCATGGGGAGACCCAGTACTTC,-,-,TRBJ2-5,TRBV5-1